Reported below is one TCR beta chain. Its antigen is unidentified. V was clipped by 8 bases and J by 0 bases, with 14 bases between them. This CDR3 comprises 15 residues. In germline, CDR1 is LNHDA, CDR2 SQIVND (reference sequence). This sample was taken from a study of T cells after yellow fever vaccination. Study-wide findings and caveats: In post-booster samples, most primary-vaccination clones reappeared (just under 97% CD4, about 90% CD8). Contamination by abundant bulk-population clonotypes could be present in FACS-sorted repertoires. Although most clonotypes did not, a small share appeared in both CD4 and CD8 compartments.

Production of TCR cDNA was by 5'RACE template switching, which also added a universal primer site and UMIs. One entry per CDR3 protein results from TCRdb running MiXCR on the 5' RACE reads. The sample yields about 220,000 distinct CDR3 sequences, more than 3% seen once. The chain combines TRBV19 with TRBJ1-3, with D unresolved. This receptor was identified in a young man who received the YFV17D yellow fever vaccine. The sequencing here drew on CD4+ T cells sorted from PBMCs, taken 10 days after the yellow fever booster vaccination. In nucleotides, the CDR3 is TGTGCCAGTGATGACCGAACTCACTCTGGAAACACCATATATTTT. This sequence encodes CASDDRTHSGNTIYF. Complete variable domain (other parts from reference TRBV19 and TRBJ1-3): DGGITQSPKYLFRKEGQNVTLSCEQNLNHDAMYWYRQDPGQGLRLIYYSQIVNDFQKGDIAEGYSVSREKKESFPLTVTSAQKNPTAFYLCASDDRTHSGNTIYFGEGSWLTVV.